This T cell receptor beta chain was captured in a study of T cell responses to AZD1222 COVID-19 vaccine. Broader study findings: The study reported that nearly half of spike-specific TCRs target unmutated variant regions. In a largely white British group with more females than males, clonal diversity was possibly underestimated.

A word on this clone: Its antigen is as yet unknown.

Sequencing used immunoSEQ multiplex PCR; TCRdb keeps in-frame clones, though not all of them. The sample has some 130,000 clones; roughly nine tenths are singletons. Sample: peripheral blood, taken on day 0 of AZD1222 vaccination. This receptor was identified in an adult in good health.

CDR3 sequence: CAIRRDAVSYEQYF. CDR3 coding DNA: TGTGCCATCCGCCGGGACGCGGTCTCCTACGAGCAGTACTTC. The chain has TRBV6-1 and TRBJ2-7, with D perhaps matching TRBD1 or TRBD2 (5 bases each). The CDR3 runs to 14 residues. Looked up from germline, CDR1 is MNHNS and CDR2 is SASEGT. The V gene lost 10 bases and the J gene lost 0 bases, with 16 bases spanning the gap.